The sequence of this TCR beta chain was determined in a study of CD4 T cells in relation to SARS-CoV-2 and coronaviruses. Looking at the study overall: TCR beta CDR3s were sequenced after approximately 11-day antigen culture of PBMCs. Overall study findings and caveats: Pre-pandemic and post-infection samples never came from the same donor.

Notes on this clone: Its specificity is not known.

Using immunoSEQ multiplex PCR, the repertoire was profiled, and TCRdb retains in-frame clones only, with some absent. The data show 15,000 to 20,000 clones, 70% to 90% seen once. V lost 4 bases, J lost 4 bases, and 15 bases lay in between. Germline V gene lookup returns CDR1 LNHDA and CDR2 SQIVND (reference sequence). This CDR3 spans 15 amino acids. The unexposed donors gave CD4+ T cells in about 2011-2018, prior to COVID-19. CD4+ T cells were isolated from the cells after roughly 11 days of culture. Sequenced material: CD4+ T cells from PBMCs, cultured in vitro. The chain is built from TRBV19 and TRBJ2-3; D possibly corresponds to TRBD2 (5 bases). The TCR sequence derives from a human donor in good health. For the CDR3, the DNA is TGTGCCAGTAGTAGTGGCCTTAGAGGGCCAGATACGCAGTATTTT. Translated: CASSSGLRGPDTQYF.